The TCR beta chain under discussion was sequenced for a study of T cells in Graves' hyperthyroidism and ophthalmopathy. General study points: Ophthalmopathy was separated from stable hyperthyroidism by a 13 V-J model.

Trimming pared 0 bases from V and 5 bases from J, leaving 7 bases between. The CDR3 length is 12 residues. CDR1 and CDR2 (germline): GTSNPN, SVGIG (reference sequence). This clonotype was observed at least ten times. As yet, its antigen is unknown. The TCR beta CDR3 regions underwent amplification using RNA transcripts as the source. TCR CDR3 regions were first amplified by RT-PCR with HTBI primers. One entry per CDR3 protein, called by TCRdb with MiXCR from the multiplex PCR reads. The data contain fewer than 250,000 distinct CDR3 sequences, over 20% of them singletons. The receptor was isolated from a woman between 35 and 50 years old with Graves' ophthalmopathy. Sequenced input: blood. V and J are TRBV30 and TRBJ2-5; D is ambiguous. Here the CDR3 reads CAWSVRLETQYF. DNA for the CDR3: TGTGCCTGGAGTGTAAGGCTGGAGACCCAGTACTTC.